This T cell receptor beta chain was captured in a study of PD-1 blockade in classical Hodgkin lymphoma. Study findings and constraints: Complete responders showed a baseline diversity that resembled the diversity of newly diagnosed patients. Anyone who began nivolumab under 1 year after ASCT was excluded.

This CDR3 region has 13 residues. V gave up 5 bases and J gave up 6 bases, with 15 bases separating them. From germline, CDR1 is GTSNPN and CDR2 SVGIG (reference sequence). Profiling relied on immunoSEQ multiplex PCR, and the TCRdb table lists in-frame clones only, not all of them. The sample includes about 24,000 clones, less than 90% of them seen just once. About this clone: Its antigen remains unknown.

The patients all showed relapse after autologous stem cell transplantation, while their brentuximab vedotin exposure varied. CD4+ T cells were purified from thawed PBMCs by negative selection. The sequences come from CD4+ T cells from blood, collected at baseline. The TCR originated in a human donor with classical Hodgkin lymphoma. The rearrangement joins TRBV30 to TRBJ2-3; D is uncertain. The CDR3 DNA is TGTGCCTGGCCCGGGCTAACCGGGGATACGCAGTATTTT. Its translation is CAWPGLTGDTQYF.